This section outlines one T cell receptor beta chain sequence together with its context. This sample was included in a study of PD-L1 blockade in urothelial cancer. Study-level information: About 85% of the roughly 29 patients were men who had bladder-origin urothelial cancer.

Time point indicated: peripheral blood 6 weeks after treatment start. TCRdb's table, derived via immunoSEQ multiplex PCR, lists solely in-frame clones and lacks some. Of about 40,000 clones in the sample, 84% were seen once. Per germline, CDR1 SGHRS and CDR2 YFSETQ. J was trimmed by 2 bases and V by 0 bases; bases with no gene match: 5. The CDR3 loop spans 16 amino acids. V usage is TRBV5-1 and J usage is TRBJ1-3, with 7 bases identical to TRBD1. The starting material was PBMCs, obtained around atezolizumab (anti-PD-L1) treatment. The TCR was taken from a man aged 35-49 years with urothelial cancer. The CDR3 loop is CASSLDGTATGNTIYF. CDR3 in DNA: TGCGCCAGCAGCTTGGACGGGACAGCTACTGGAAACACCATATATTTT.